These 20 T cell receptor beta chains were sequenced from one sample in a study of monozygotic twins with inflammatory bowel disease. With the 5' RACE reads reprocessed, TCRdb shows one record per CDR3 protein and no DNA. The sample data list approximately 330,000 distinct CDR3 sequences. Sequenced input: blood. The source of these receptors is a human donor with ulcerative colitis or Crohn's disease, or a healthy co-twin of an affected twin (not recorded which).

V gene TRBV5-1 combines with J gene TRBJ1-4. The CDR3 spans 12 residues. CDR1 SGHRS and CDR2 YFSETQ come from the germline V gene. This CDR3 reads CASRRQDEKLFF.

This chain connects TRBV9 to TRBJ2-1; the TCRdb D gene call, TRBD1, has no DNA to confirm it. Per germline, CDR1 SGDLS and CDR2 YYNGEE. The CDR3 extends over 13 amino acids. CDR3 residues: CASSVTRGSEQFF.

The rearrangement links TRBV7-9 to TRBJ2-5; TCRdb selects TRBD1, and the lack of DNA leaves this call unchecked. The CDR3 is made up of 15 amino acids. The V gene's germline CDR1 is SEHNR and CDR2 FQNEAQ (reference sequence). This CDR3 is CASSISTGGAETQYF.

V usage is TRBV24-1 and J usage is TRBJ1-4; TCRdb's D gene call, TRBD1, goes unchecked for lack of DNA. The germline CDR1 and CDR2 sequences are KGHDR and SFDVKD. This CDR3 contains 16 residues. CDR3: CATSDFVPGQGEKLFF.

CDR3 protein: CAWSVSTTHPEAFF. The gene calls are TRBV30 and TRBJ1-1. The CDR3 spans 14 residues. CDR1 and CDR2 from the germline V gene are GTSNPN and SVGIG (reference sequence).

The gene calls are TRBV7-3 and TRBJ2-3; TCRdb gives TRBD2 as the D gene, but with no DNA this cannot be confirmed. This CDR3 is 15 amino acids long. Germline CDR1 SGHTA, CDR2 FQGTGA. CDR3 residues: CASSLIGGGTDTQYF.

V usage is TRBV30 and J usage is TRBJ2-1; TCRdb's D call of TRBD1 is untestable without DNA. Per the germline V gene, CDR1 is GTSNPN and CDR2 is SVGIG (reference sequence). This CDR3 spans 13 amino acids. The CDR3 loop is CAWAGTDYNEQFF.

The CDR3 is CSARVPNQPQHF. V gene TRBV20-1 combines with J gene TRBJ1-5. Germline CDR1 is DFQATT and CDR2 is SNEGSKA (reference sequence). The CDR3 length is 12 residues.

The chain couples TRBV29-1 to TRBJ2-3; the TCRdb D gene call, TRBD1, has no DNA to confirm it. The CDR3 runs to 12 residues. The V gene's germline CDR1 is SQVTM and CDR2 ANQGSEA. CDR3 protein: CSVDRGTDTQYF.

The V and J genes are TRBV4-3 and TRBJ1-6; TCRdb lists TRBD1, though no DNA is available to test this call. The CDR3 sequence is 18 residues long. CDR1 is LGHNA, CDR2 YSLEER, per germline. The CDR3 sequence: CASSQAQDRGPGNSPLHF.

The rearrangement joins TRBV6-1 to TRBJ1-2; TCRdb's assignment of TRBD1 cannot be checked, as there is no DNA. The CDR3 extends over 12 amino acids. From germline, CDR1 is MNHNS and CDR2 SASEGT. The CDR3 region is CASQRVGAGYTF.

V and J are TRBV19 and TRBJ2-2; TCRdb's D call of TRBD1 is untestable without DNA. This CDR3 has 14 residues. Per germline, CDR1 LNHDA and CDR2 SQIVND (reference sequence). The CDR3 region is CASKSDRATGELFF.

This chain links TRBV5-1 with TRBJ1-4. This CDR3 spans 15 amino acids. The germline V gene encodes CDR1 SGHRS and CDR2 YFSETQ. The CDR3 protein is CASSRDLATNEKLFF.

The J gene is TRBJ2-1, the V gene TRBV4-1; without DNA, the TCRdb call of TRBD1 cannot be checked. The CDR3 contains 13 residues. Germline-derived CDR1 and CDR2 are MGHRA and YSYEKL. CDR3 region: CASSPGDRNEQFF.

This chain links TRBV20-1 with TRBJ2-7; TCRdb's D call, TRBD1, is unchecked because there is no DNA. The CDR3 contains 13 residues. The germline V gene has CDR1 DFQATT and CDR2 SNEGSKA (reference sequence). The CDR3 protein is CSARGGQTYEQYF.

The J gene is TRBJ1-5, the V gene TRBV20-1; TCRdb's D call of TRBD1 is untestable without DNA. Germline values: CDR1 DFQATT, CDR2 SNEGSKA (reference sequence). This CDR3 is 15 amino acids long. CDR3 sequence: CSARDRRGLPQPQHF.

The chain's CDR3 is CASSLAEDRSNTEAFF. The V gene is TRBV7-9, the J gene TRBJ1-1; TCRdb gives TRBD1 as the D gene, but with no DNA this cannot be confirmed. Looked up from germline, CDR1 is SEHNR and CDR2 is FQNEAQ (reference sequence). CDR3 length: 16 residues.

The V and J genes are TRBV6-2 or TRBV6-3 and TRBJ2-3; TCRdb designates TRBD2, a call that cannot be tested without DNA. The CDR3 extends over 18 amino acids. Per germline, CDR1 MNHEY and CDR2 SVGEGT. CDR3 sequence reads: CASSYEPKLVALTDTQYF.

V gene TRBV5-1 combines with J gene TRBJ1-5; the D gene TCRdb calls, TRBD1, cannot be checked with no DNA. The CDR3 spans 15 residues. Per germline, CDR1 SGHRS and CDR2 YFSETQ. This chain's CDR3 is CASSEQTGSNQPQHF.

This chain uses TRBV10-2 with TRBJ2-7; TCRdb indicates TRBD1, and absent DNA this call remains unverified. Germline V gene data show CDR1 as WSHSY and CDR2 as SAAADI. CDR3 size: 12 residues. The CDR3 region is CASGDSIYEQYF.